Below are 2 T cell receptor beta chains sequenced from a single sample in a study of cytomegalovirus exposure and HLA in healthy donors. The PCR employed 60 Vbeta primers together with 13 Jbeta primers. Assay used: immunoSEQ multiplex PCR; TCRdb lists only in-frame clones, some missing. The table lists approximately 150,000 clones, over 80% of them singletons. The sequencing sample was made of PBMCs. The receptor source for this set is a male donor in good health and CMV-seronegative.

The chain employs TRBV2 and TRBJ1-1, with D possibly TRBD1 on 6 matching bases. The CDR3 contains 13 residues. V was trimmed by 1 base and J by 11 bases, leaving 14 bases between them. CDR1 is SNHLY and CDR2 is FYNNEI in the germline V gene. The CDR3 reads CASSEDRTERAFF. The CDR3 DNA sequence: TGTGCCAGCAGTGAAGACCGGACAGAGCGGGCTTTCTTT. The whole variable domain, remainder taken from reference TRBV2 and TRBJ1-1, is EPEVTQTPSHQVTQMGQEVILRCVPISNHLYFYWYRQILGQKVEFLVSFYNNEISEKSEIFDDQFSVERPDGSNFTLKIRSTKLEDSAMYFCASSEDRTERAFFGQGTRLTVV.

The chain employs TRBV9 and TRBJ2-1, with 7 nucleotides matching TRBD2. Germline CDR1 reads SGDLS; CDR2 reads YYNGEE. After removal of 4 bases from V and 4 bases from J, the junction contained 8 bases not matched to a gene. This CDR3 has 15 residues. CDR3 in amino acids: CASSPRTRGYNEQFF. DNA for the CDR3: TGTGCCAGCAGCCCCCGGACTAGGGGTTACAATGAGCAGTTCTTC.